The 4 T cell receptor beta chains presented below share a single source sample, sequenced in a study of blood T cells in healthy people across ages (dated by TCRdb to 2013 to 2016). The library was obtained by 5' RACE. This sample was sequenced with an Illumina HiSeq 2500. A second PCR of about 7 to 12 cycles was run with a J-beta primer mix and a sample-barcoded 5' primer. Through fastp at Q25 and MiXCR, TCRdb rebuilt clones from the public reads, retaining in-frame beta chains. Each entry is one CDR3 protein sequence, shown with its most common DNA and genes. In this sample the table shows fewer than 2,000,000 distinct CDR3 sequences, around 36% of which occur a single time. Jointly, the top ten make up roughly 10% of the sample. Sequenced input: blood. These receptor sequences come from a woman aged 25-40 years in good health.

This clonotype was picked up a small number of times. The chain couples TRBV20-1 to TRBJ2-5; D uncertain. The CDR3 spans 13 residues. The germline gives CDR1 DFQATT, CDR2 SNEGSKA (reference sequence). Deletions cut 4 bases from V and 4 bases from J, with 13 bases between. Written as DNA, the CDR3 is TGCAGTGCTAACAGCGAGATGGGAGAGACCCAGTACTTC. This translates into CSANSEMGETQYF.

This chain joins TRBV4-1 and TRBJ1-1; the D gene is possibly TRBD1 (6 bases). CDR1 is MGHRA and CDR2 is YSYEKL in the germline V gene. The CDR3 length is 15 residues. The germline V and J ends were trimmed by 6 bases and 1 base, with 15 bases remaining between them. The CDR3 DNA follows: TGCGCCAGCAGTCGCCTGGGACAACCGAACACTGAAGCTTTCTTT. The encoded protein is CASSRLGQPNTEAFF.

This clonotype was observed a few times. The chain couples TRBV20-1 to TRBJ1-4; perhaps TRBD1 as D (6 bases). V lost 0 bases and J lost 5, with 13 bases in between. The CDR3 runs 15 residues. Germline V gene lookup returns CDR1 DFQATT and CDR2 SNEGSKA (reference sequence). CDR3 amino acids: CSAREYRAFNEKLFF. CDR3 sequence (DNA): TGCAGTGCTAGAGAATACAGGGCCTTCAATGAAAAACTGTTTTTT.

The rearrangement links TRBV3-1 to TRBJ1-4, with TRBD1 matching over 9 bases. Germline assignment: CDR1 LGHDT and CDR2 YNNKEL (reference sequence). CDR3 length: 19 residues. V lost 0 bases to trimming and J lost 8 bases; unmatched junction nucleotides: 16. DNA for the CDR3: TGTGCCAGCAGCCAAGAAAGGTTGGGACAGGGTTTCGAGAGGGAAAAACTGTTTTTT. This codes for CASSQERLGQGFEREKLFF.